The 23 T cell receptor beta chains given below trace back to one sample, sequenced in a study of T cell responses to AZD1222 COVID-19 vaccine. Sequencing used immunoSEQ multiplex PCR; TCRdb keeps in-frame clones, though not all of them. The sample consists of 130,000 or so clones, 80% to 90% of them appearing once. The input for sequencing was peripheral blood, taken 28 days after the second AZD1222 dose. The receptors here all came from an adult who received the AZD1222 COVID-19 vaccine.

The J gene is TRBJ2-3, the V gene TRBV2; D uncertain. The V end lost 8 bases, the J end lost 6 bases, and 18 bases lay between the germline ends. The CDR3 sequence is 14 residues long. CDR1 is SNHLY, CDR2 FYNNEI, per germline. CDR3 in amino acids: CASSFSETADTQYF. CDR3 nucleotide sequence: TGTGCCAGCTCCTTCAGCGAAACGGCCGATACGCAGTATTTT.

CDR3 sequence reads: CASSLGTASWYEQFF. Here the CDR3 DNA reads TGTGCCAGCAGCCTCGGGACCGCCTCGTGGTATGAGCAGTTCTTC. V gene TRBV5-4 combines with J gene TRBJ2-1, with D perhaps TRBD1 or TRBD2 (5 bases each). The CDR3 runs to 15 residues. Trimming shortened V by 4 bases and J by 8 bases, and 19 bases separated the two germline ends. Germline-derived CDR1 and CDR2 are SGHNT and YYREEE (reference sequence).

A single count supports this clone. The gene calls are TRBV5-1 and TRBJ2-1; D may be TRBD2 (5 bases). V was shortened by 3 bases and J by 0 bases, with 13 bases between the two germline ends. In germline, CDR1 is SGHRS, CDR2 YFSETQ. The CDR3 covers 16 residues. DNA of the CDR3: TGCGCCAGCAGCTCCTTGCCGGGGAGCTCCTACAATGAGCAGTTCTTC. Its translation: CASSSLPGSSYNEQFF.

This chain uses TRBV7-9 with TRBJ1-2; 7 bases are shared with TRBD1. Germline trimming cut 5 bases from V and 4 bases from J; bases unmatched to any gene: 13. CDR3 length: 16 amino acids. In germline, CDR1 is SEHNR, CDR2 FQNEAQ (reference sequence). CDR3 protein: CASSLLQGSLSYGYTF. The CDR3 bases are TGTGCCAGCAGCCTGCTACAGGGGTCCCTATCCTATGGCTACACCTTC.

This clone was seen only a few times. CDR3 in amino acids: CASGTRTGGPTGELFF. DNA of the CDR3: TGTGCCAGCGGCACTAGGACAGGGGGCCCCACCGGGGAGCTGTTTTTT. The rearrangement joins TRBV7-8 to TRBJ2-2; 11 bases agree with TRBD1. The germline gives CDR1 SGHVS, CDR2 FQNEAQ. Trimming at V came to 8 bases and at J to 4 bases, leaving 9 bases not matched to a gene. This CDR3 spans 16 amino acids.

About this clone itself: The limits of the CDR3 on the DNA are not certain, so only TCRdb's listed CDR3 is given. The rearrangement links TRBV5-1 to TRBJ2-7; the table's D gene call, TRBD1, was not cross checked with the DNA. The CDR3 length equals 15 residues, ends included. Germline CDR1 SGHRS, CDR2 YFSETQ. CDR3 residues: CASSLGFGQGASEYF.

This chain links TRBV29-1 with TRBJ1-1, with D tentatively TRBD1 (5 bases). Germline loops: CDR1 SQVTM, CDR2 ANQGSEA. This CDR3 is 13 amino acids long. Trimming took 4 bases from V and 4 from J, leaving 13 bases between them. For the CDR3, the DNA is TGCAGCGTTGTGTCAGGGTGGGGCACTGAAGCTTTCTTT. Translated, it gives CSVVSGWGTEAFF.

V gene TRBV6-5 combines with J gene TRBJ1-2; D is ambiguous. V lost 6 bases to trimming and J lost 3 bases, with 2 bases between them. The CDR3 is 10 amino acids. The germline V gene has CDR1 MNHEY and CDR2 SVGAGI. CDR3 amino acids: CASRHYGYTF. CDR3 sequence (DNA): TGTGCCAGCAGACACTATGGCTACACCTTC.

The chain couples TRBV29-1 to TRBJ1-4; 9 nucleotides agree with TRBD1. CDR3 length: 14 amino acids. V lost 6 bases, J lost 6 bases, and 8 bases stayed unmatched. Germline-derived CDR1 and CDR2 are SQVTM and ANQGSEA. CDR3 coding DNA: TGCAGCGTCAGACCGGGACAGGGTCATGAAAAACTGTTTTTT. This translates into CSVRPGQGHEKLFF.

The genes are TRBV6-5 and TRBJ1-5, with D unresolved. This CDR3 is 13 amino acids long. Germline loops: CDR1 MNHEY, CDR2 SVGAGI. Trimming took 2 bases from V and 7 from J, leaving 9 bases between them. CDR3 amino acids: CASSYRVVQPQHF. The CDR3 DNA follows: TGTGCCAGCAGTTACAGGGTGGTCCAGCCCCAGCATTTT.

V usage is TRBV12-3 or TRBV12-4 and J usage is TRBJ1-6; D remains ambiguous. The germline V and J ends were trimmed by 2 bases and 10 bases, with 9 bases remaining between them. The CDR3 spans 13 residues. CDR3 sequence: CASSLIQESPLHF. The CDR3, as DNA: TGTGCCAGCAGTTTAATCCAGGAATCACCCCTCCACTTT.

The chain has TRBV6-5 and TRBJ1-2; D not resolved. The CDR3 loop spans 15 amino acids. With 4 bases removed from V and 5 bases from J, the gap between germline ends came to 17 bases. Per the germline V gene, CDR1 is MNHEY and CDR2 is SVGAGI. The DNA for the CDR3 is TGTGCCAGCAGTTTCCCCGGCGGAGGGTCATATGGCTACACCTTC. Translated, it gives CASSFPGGGSYGYTF.

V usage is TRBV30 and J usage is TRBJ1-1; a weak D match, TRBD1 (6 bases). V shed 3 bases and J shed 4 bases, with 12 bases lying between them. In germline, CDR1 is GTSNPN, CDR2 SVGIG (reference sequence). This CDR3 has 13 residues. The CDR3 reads CAWRSQGVTEAFF. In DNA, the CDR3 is TGTGCCTGGAGATCACAGGGTGTCACTGAAGCTTTCTTT.

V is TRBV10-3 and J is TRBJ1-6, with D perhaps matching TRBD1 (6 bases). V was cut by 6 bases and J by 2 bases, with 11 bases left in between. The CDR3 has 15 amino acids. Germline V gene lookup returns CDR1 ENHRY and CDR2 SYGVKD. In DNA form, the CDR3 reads TGTGCCATCAGGAAGGACAGTGCCTATAATTCACCCCTCCACTTT. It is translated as CAIRKDSAYNSPLHF.

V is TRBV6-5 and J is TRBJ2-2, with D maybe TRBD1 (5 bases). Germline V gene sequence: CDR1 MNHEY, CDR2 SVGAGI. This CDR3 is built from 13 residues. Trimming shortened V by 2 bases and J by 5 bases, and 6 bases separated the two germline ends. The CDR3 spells CASSYRQTGELFF. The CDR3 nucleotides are TGTGCCAGCAGTTACCGACAGACCGGGGAGCTGTTTTTT.

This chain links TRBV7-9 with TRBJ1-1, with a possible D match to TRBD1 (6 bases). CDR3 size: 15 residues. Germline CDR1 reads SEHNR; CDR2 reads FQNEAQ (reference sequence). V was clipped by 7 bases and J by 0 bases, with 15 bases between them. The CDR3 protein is CASTFRTGLNTEAFF. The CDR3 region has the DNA TGTGCCAGCACCTTTAGAACAGGGCTGAACACTGAAGCTTTCTTT. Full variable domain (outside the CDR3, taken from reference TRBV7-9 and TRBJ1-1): DTGVSQNPRHKITKRGQNVTFRCDPISEHNRLYWYRQTLGQGPEFLTYFQNEAQLEKSRLLSDRFSAERPKGSFSTLEIQRTEQGDSAMYLCASTFRTGLNTEAFFGQGTRLTVV.

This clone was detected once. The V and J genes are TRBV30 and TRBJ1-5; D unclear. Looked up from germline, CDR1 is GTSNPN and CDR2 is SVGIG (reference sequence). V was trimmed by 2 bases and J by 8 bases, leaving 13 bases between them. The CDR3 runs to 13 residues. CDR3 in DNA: TGTGCCTGGAGTTGGGTCCAAGGTGAGCCCCAGCATTTT. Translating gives CAWSWVQGEPQHF.

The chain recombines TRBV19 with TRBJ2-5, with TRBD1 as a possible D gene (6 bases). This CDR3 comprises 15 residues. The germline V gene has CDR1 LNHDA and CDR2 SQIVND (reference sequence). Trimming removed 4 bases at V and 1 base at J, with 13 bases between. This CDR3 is CASSTHSTGQETQYF. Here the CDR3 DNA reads TGTGCCAGTAGTACCCATTCGACAGGCCAAGAGACCCAGTACTTC.

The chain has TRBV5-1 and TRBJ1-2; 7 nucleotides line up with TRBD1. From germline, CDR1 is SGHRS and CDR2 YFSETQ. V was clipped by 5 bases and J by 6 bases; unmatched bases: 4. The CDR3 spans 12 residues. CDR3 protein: CASRQGMDGYTF. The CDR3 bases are TGCGCCAGCAGACAGGGGATGGATGGCTACACCTTC. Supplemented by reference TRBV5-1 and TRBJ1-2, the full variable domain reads KAGVTQTPRYLIKTRGQQVTLSCSPISGHRSVSWYQQTPGQGLQFLFEYFSETQRNKGNFPGRFSGRQFSNSRSEMNVSTLELGDSALYLCASRQGMDGYTFGSGTRLTVV.

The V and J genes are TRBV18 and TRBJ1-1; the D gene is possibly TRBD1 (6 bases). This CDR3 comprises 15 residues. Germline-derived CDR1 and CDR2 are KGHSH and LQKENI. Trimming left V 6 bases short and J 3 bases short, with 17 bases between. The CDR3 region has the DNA TGTGCCAGCTCCCAAGAACAGGGAGAATACACTGAAGCTTTCTTT. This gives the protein CASSQEQGEYTEAFF.

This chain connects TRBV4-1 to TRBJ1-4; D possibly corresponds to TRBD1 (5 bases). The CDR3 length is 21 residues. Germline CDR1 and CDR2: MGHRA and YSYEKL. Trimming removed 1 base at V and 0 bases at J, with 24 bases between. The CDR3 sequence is CASSQVRVWAGLQPTNEKLFF. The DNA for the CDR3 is TGCGCCAGCAGCCAAGTCCGTGTGTGGGCAGGGTTACAACCAACTAATGAAAAACTGTTTTTT.

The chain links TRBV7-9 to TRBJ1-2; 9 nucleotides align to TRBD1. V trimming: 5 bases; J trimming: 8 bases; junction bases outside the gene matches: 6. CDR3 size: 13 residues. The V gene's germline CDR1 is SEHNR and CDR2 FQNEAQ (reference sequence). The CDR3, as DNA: TGTGCCAGCAGCCCCCGACAGGGGGAAGGCTACACCTTC. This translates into CASSPRQGEGYTF.

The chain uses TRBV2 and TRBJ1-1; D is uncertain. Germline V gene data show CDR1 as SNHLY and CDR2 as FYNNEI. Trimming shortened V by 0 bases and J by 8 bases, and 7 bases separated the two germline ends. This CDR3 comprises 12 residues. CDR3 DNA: TGTGCCAGCAGTGAAGCTGTGGAGGAAGCTTTCTTT. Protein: CASSEAVEEAFF. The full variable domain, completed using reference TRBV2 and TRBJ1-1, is EPEVTQTPSHQVTQMGQEVILRCVPISNHLYFYWYRQILGQKVEFLVSFYNNEISEKSEIFDDQFSVERPDGSNFTLKIRSTKLEDSAMYFCASSEAVEEAFFGQGTRLTVV.